This T cell receptor beta chain emerged from a study of blood T cell repertoires in COVID-19. Looking at the study overall: The analysed material was cDNA or gDNA that came from T cells, B-cell-depleted T cells, or PBMCs.

Unmatched junction bases numbered 1, after V lost 3 bases and J lost 6 bases. CDR3 length equals 13 residues. Per the germline V gene, CDR1 is SGHRS and CDR2 is YFSETQ. Measured with immunoSEQ multiplex PCR; TCRdb has only the in-frame clones, and not every one. This sample has about 430,000 clones; 75% to 90% occur once, and the top ten carry 1.1%. Sample: PBMCs or T cells enriched from blood (not recorded which). The sequence derives from a young man who had recovered from COVID-19. The chain recombines TRBV5-1 with TRBJ2-2, with TRBD1 matching 8 bases. CDR3 protein: CASSSGQAGELFF. In nucleotides, the CDR3 is TGCGCCAGCAGCTCGGGACAGGCCGGGGAGCTGTTTTTT. Based on the CDR3 plus reference TRBV5-1 and TRBJ2-2, the full variable domain is KAGVTQTPRYLIKTRGQQVTLSCSPISGHRSVSWYQQTPGQGLQFLFEYFSETQRNKGNFPGRFSGRQFSNSRSEMNVSTLELGDSALYLCASSSGQAGELFFGEGSRLTVL.